These 7 T cell receptor beta chains were all obtained from the same sample, sequenced in a study of blood T cell repertoires in COVID-19. The assay was immunoSEQ multiplex PCR, and TCRdb's table has in-frame clones only and misses some. Among approximately 47,000 clones, approximately 80% were seen once, and the ten largest hold 8.8%. The specimen was peripheral blood. The receptors derive from a man aged 60 to 69 with acute or convalescent COVID-19.

The V call is TRBV5-6, the J call TRBJ2-5; 8 bases are a match to TRBD1. The V gene's germline CDR1 is SGHDT and CDR2 YYEEEE. This CDR3 is 13 amino acids long. The V gene end was trimmed by 4 bases and the J gene end by 5 bases; junction bases not matched to a gene: 4. Written as DNA, the CDR3 is TGTGCCAGCAGCCCTACAGGGGGGGAGACCCAGTACTTC. Translated: CASSPTGGETQYF.

The sample holds one count of this clone. This chain connects TRBV6-5 to TRBJ1-1, with D possibly being TRBD1 (6 bases). The CDR3 is 16 amino acids. In germline, CDR1 is MNHEY, CDR2 SVGAGI. Trimming took 0 bases from V and 5 from J, leaving 16 bases between them. The CDR3 here is CASSYSSTGLRTEAFF. CDR3 in DNA: TGTGCCAGCAGTTACTCGAGTACAGGGCTACGGACTGAAGCTTTCTTT.

Concerning this clone itself: An end of the junction differs from the germline gene, which may be a read error. J is TRBJ1-3 and V is TRBV7-2, with D maybe TRBD1 (6 bases). The CDR3 runs 16 residues. Germline V CDR1 and CDR2: SGHTA, FQGNSA. CDR3 sequence: CASSIAGVGSGNTIYF. In nucleotides, the CDR3 is TGTGCCAGCAGCATAGCAGGGGTTGGCTCTGGAAACACCATATATTTT. Filled out from reference TRBV7-2 and TRBJ1-3, the complete variable domain reads GAGVSQSPSNKVTEKGKDVELRCDPISGHTALYWYRQSLGQGLEFLIYFQGNSAPDKSGLPSDRFSAERTGGSVSTLTIQRTQQEDSAVYLCASSIAGVGSGNTIYFGEGSWLTVV.

This chain joins TRBV12-3 or TRBV12-4 and TRBJ1-1, with D hard to call. Deletions cut 3 bases from V and 0 bases from J, with 5 bases between. This CDR3 is 13 amino acids long. The DNA for the CDR3 is TGTGCCAGCAGTTTTAATATGAACACTGAAGCTTTCTTT. Amino acid sequence: CASSFNMNTEAFF.

The genes are TRBV3-1 (or the pseudogene TRBV3-2) and TRBJ2-1, with a possible D match to TRBD2 (5 bases). This CDR3 comprises 12 residues. The ends were cut back, 5 bases at V and 12 bases at J, with 14 bases in the middle. In germline, CDR1 is LGHDT, CDR2 YNNKEL (reference sequence). The CDR3 coding sequence is TGTGCCAGCAGCGCTACACTAGATTTGCAGTTCTTC. Translating gives CASSATLDLQFF.

This rearrangement joins TRBV7-2 to TRBJ1-2, with 7 bases aligning to TRBD1. This CDR3 is 13 amino acids long. V dropped 3 bases and J dropped 8; count of bases not matched to a gene: 6. The V gene's germline CDR1 is SGHTA and CDR2 FQGNSA. The chain's CDR3 is CASSFDGGQGYTF. The DNA for the CDR3 is TGTGCCAGCAGCTTCGATGGGGGACAGGGCTACACCTTC.

A few counts support this clone. This rearrangement joins TRBV7-9 to TRBJ1-1, with 7 bases that match TRBD1. The J segment lost 1 base and the V segment lost 5 bases, leaving 4 bases of the junction unmatched. This CDR3 has 14 amino acids. Per the germline V gene, CDR1 is SEHNR and CDR2 is FQNEAQ (reference sequence). The CDR3 region has the DNA TGTGCCAGCAGCCTGGGACAGCAGAACACTGAAGCTTTCTTT. It encodes CASSLGQQNTEAFF.